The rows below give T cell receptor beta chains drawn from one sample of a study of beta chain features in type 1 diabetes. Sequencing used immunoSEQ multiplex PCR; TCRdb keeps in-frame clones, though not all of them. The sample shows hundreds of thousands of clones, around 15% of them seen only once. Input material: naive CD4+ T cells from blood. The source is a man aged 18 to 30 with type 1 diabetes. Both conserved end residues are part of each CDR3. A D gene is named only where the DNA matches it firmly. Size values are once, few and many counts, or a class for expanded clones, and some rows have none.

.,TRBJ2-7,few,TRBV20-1,CSAPEAYEQYF,TGCAGTGCCCCCGAGGCGTACGAGCAGTACTTC
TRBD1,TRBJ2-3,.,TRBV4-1,CASSQEGRGRMDTQYF,TGCGCCAGCAGCCAAGAGGGAAGGGGGCGGATGGATACGCAGTATTTT
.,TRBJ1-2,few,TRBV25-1,CASRTEYGYTF,TGTGCCAGTAGGACAGAATATGGCTACACCTTC
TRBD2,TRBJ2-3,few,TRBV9,CASSVVAGDTDTQYF,TGTGCCAGCAGCGTCGTAGCGGGGGATACAGATACGCAGTATTTT
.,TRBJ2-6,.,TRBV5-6,CASSLRASGANVLTF,TGTGCCAGCAGCTTGCGGGCCTCTGGGGCCAACGTCCTGACTTTC
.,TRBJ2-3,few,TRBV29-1,CSDGDRSTDTQYF,TGCAGCGACGGGGACCGCAGCACAGATACGCAGTATTTT
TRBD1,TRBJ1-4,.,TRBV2,CASKRDREEEKLFF,TGTGCCAGCAAACGGGACAGGGAGGAGGAAAAACTGTTTTTT
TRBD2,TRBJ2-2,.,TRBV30,CAWSPKQREGRTGELFF,TGTGCCTGGAGTCCCAAACAGCGGGAGGGGAGAACCGGGGAGCTGTTTTTT
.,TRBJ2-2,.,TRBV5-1,CASSLGLNTGELFF,TGCGCCAGCAGCTTGGGACTTAACACCGGGGAGCTGTTTTTT
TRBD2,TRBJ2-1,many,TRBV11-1,CASSSSGGQFF,TGTGCCAGCAGCTCTAGCGGGGGGCAGTTCTTC
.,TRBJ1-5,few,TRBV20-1,CSARDYGVQHF,TGCAGTGCTAGAGATTACGGAGTCCAGCATTTT
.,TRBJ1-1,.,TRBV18,CASSYGENTEAFF,TGTGCCAGCTCGTACGGGGAGAACACTGAAGCTTTCTTT
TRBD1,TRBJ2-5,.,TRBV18,CASSPNRGQETQYF,TGTGCCAGCTCACCGAACAGGGGACAAGAGACCCAGTACTTC
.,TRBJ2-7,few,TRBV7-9,CASSPRDLSGEQYF,TGTGCCAGCAGCCCCCGGGACCTCTCGGGAGAGCAGTACTTC
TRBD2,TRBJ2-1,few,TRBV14,CASSLTAGVRYNEQFF,TGTGCCAGCAGCCTAACCGCGGGGGTGCGGTACAATGAGCAGTTCTTC
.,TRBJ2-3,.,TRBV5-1,CASSWAGALTDTQYF,TGCGCCAGCAGCTGGGCGGGGGCTCTCACAGATACGCAGTATTTT
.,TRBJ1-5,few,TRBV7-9,CASSSRDGNQPQHF,TGTGCCAGCAGCTCAAGGGATGGCAATCAGCCCCAGCATTTT
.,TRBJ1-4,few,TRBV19,CASSIDEKLFF,TGTGCCAGTAGTATAGATGAAAAACTGTTTTTT
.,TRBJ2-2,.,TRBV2,CASFMDANTGELFF,TGTGCCAGCTTTATGGACGCGAACACCGGGGAGCTGTTTTTT
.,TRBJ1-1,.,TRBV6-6,CASSPEGGGVAFF,TGTGCCAGCAGTCCCGAGGGGGGAGGTGTAGCTTTCTTT
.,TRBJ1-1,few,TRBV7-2,CASSLLGHHNTEAFF,TGTGCCAGCAGCTTATTAGGACACCATAACACTGAAGCTTTCTTT
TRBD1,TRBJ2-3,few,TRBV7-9,CASSFQGADTQYF,TGTGCCAGCAGCTTCCAGGGGGCAGATACGCAGTATTTT
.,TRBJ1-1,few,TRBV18,CASSPLLGYREAFF,TGTGCCAGCTCACCCCTTCTCGGGTATAGAGAAGCTTTCTTT
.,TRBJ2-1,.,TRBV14,CASSSRGGRNEQFF,TGTGCCAGCAGCTCCAGGGGGGGGCGAAATGAGCAGTTCTTC
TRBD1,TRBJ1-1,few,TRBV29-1,CSVDQGARRTEAFF,TGCAGCGTTGATCAGGGGGCGCGTCGAACTGAAGCTTTCTTT
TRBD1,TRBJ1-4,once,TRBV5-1,CASSSGTANEKLFF,TGCGCCAGCAGCTCCGGGACAGCTAATGAAAAACTGTTTTTT
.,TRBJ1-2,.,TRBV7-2,CASSDGNNYGYTF,TGTGCCAGCAGTGACGGAAATAACTATGGCTACACCTTC
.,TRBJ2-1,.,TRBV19,CASSMGRAEGEQFF,TGTGCCAGTAGTATGGGGCGGGCCGAGGGTGAGCAGTTCTTC
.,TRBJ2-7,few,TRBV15,CATSRVTGTYEQYF,TGTGCCACCAGCAGAGTTACAGGCACCTACGAGCAGTACTTC
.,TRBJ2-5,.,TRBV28,CASSSQGQETQYF,TGTGCCAGCAGTTCCCAGGGGCAAGAGACCCAGTACTTC
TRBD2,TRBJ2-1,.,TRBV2,CASRGGGESYNEQFF,TGTGCCAGCAGGGGCGGGGGGGAGTCCTACAATGAGCAGTTCTTC
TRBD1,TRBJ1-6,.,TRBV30,CAWGDSWNSPLHF,TGTGCCTGGGGGGACAGTTGGAATTCACCCCTCCACTTT
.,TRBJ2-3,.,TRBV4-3,CASSQYREPDTQYF,TGCGCCAGCAGCCAGTACAGGGAACCAGATACGCAGTATTTT
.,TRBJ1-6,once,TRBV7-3,CASSGDYNSPLHF,TGTGCCAGCAGCGGGGATTATAATTCACCCCTCCACTTT
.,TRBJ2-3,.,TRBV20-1,CSAGGTQYF,TGCAGTGCTGGAGGAACGCAGTATTTT
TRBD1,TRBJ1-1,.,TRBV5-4,CASSWGQGAGTEAFF,TGTGCCAGCAGCTGGGGACAGGGGGCAGGCACTGAAGCTTTCTTT
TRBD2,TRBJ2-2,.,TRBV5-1,CASSQISGRNTGELFF,TGCGCCAGCAGTCAGATCAGCGGGAGGAACACCGGGGAGCTGTTTTTT
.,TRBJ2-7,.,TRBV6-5,CASSIGLTLSYEQYF,TGTGCCAGCAGTATCGGACTAACACTCTCCTACGAGCAGTACTTC
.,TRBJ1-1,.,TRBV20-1,CSARYTGSAFF,TGCAGTGCTAGATATACAGGGAGCGCTTTCTTT
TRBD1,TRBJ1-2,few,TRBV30,CAWSQGGGYGYTF,TGTGCCTGGAGCCAAGGGGGCGGCTATGGCTACACCTTC
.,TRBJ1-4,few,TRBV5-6,CASSIGHPGGKLFF,TGTGCCAGCAGCATCGGACATCCGGGAGGAAAACTGTTTTTT
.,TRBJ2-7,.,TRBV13,CASSRPGEKYYEQYF,TGTGCCAGCAGCCGGCCGGGGGAAAAGTACTACGAGCAGTACTTC
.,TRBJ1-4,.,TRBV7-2,CASSFQGSNEKLFF,TGTGCCAGCAGCTTTCAGGGGTCCAATGAAAAACTGTTTTTT
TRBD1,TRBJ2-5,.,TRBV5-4,CASSPLGQQETQYF,TGTGCCAGCAGCCCCCTGGGACAGCAAGAGACCCAGTACTTC
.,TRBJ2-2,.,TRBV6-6,CASNKRRGTGELFF,TGTGCCAGCAACAAGCGTCGGGGTACCGGGGAGCTGTTTTTT
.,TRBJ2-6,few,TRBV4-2,CASSQDRLFPGPLSGANVLTF,TGTGCCAGCAGCCAAGATCGTCTGTTCCCGGGACCATTGTCTGGGGCCAACGTCCTGACTTTC
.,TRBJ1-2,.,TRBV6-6,CASSYSSDGYTF,TGTGCCAGCAGTTACTCGTCGGACGGCTACACCTTC
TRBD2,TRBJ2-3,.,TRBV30,CAWSVLEGLAGVIAQYF,TGTGCCTGGAGTGTACTCGAAGGACTAGCGGGGGTAATCGCGCAGTATTTT
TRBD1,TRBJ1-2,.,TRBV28,CASSRTKNRGQGYGYTF,TGTGCCAGCAGCCGCACGAAAAACAGGGGGCAGGGCTATGGCTACACCTTC
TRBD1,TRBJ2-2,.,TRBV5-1,CASSFRDRGYSNTGELFF,TGCGCCAGCAGCTTCCGGGACAGGGGGTATTCGAACACCGGGGAGCTGTTTTTT
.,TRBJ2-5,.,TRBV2,CASSEAGQGRETQYF,TGTGCCAGCAGTGAAGCGGGGCAGGGGAGAGAGACCCAGTACTTC
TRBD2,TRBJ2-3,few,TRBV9,CASSVGGRGTDTQYF,TGTGCCAGCAGCGTAGGCGGGAGGGGCACAGATACGCAGTATTTT
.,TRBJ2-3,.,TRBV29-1,CSVEEVRGSTDTQYF,TGCAGCGTTGAAGAGGTTCGGGGAAGCACAGATACGCAGTATTTT
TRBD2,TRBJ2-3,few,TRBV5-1,CASSVSSGPRTDTQYF,TGCGCCAGCAGCGTTAGTAGCGGGCCCCGCACAGATACGCAGTATTTT
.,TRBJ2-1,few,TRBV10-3,CAISERQERGEQFF,TGTGCCATCAGTGAGCGCCAGGAGAGGGGTGAGCAGTTCTTC
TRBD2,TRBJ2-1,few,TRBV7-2,CASSARLAGGLNEQFF,TGTGCCAGCAGCGCCCGACTAGCGGGGGGGCTCAATGAGCAGTTCTTC
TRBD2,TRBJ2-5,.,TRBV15,CATSRALGLAEETQYF,TGTGCCACCAGCAGAGCTCTCGGTCTAGCGGAAGAGACCCAGTACTTC